The next 5 T cell receptor beta chains were all read from a single sample in a study of control samples from healthy donors and cancer patients. Sequencing used immunoSEQ multiplex PCR; TCRdb keeps in-frame clones, though not all of them. The sample records 65,000 to 90,000 clones, around 87% being singletons. Sequencing input: blood. The receptors stem from a man over 45 in good health.

About this clone itself: Other nucleotide sequences in the sample specify the same CDR3. V and J are TRBV7-2 and TRBJ2-5; D remains unclear. This CDR3 region has 13 residues. Trimming pared 1 base from V and 2 bases from J, leaving 5 bases between. Germline assignment: CDR1 SGHTA and CDR2 FQGNSA. Here the CDR3 DNA reads TGTGCCAGCAGCTTAGTTTTTCAAGAGACCCAGTACTTC. Its translation is CASSLVFQETQYF.

The chain recombines TRBV6-5 with TRBJ2-7; the D call may be TRBD1 or TRBD2 (5 bases each). Germline V CDR1 and CDR2: MNHEY, SVGAGI. The V and J ends lost 0 bases and 4 bases respectively, with 10 bases between them. The CDR3 loop spans 14 amino acids. CDR3 region: CASSYSRGSYEQYF. The CDR3 DNA reads as TGTGCCAGCAGTTACTCGAGGGGAAGTTACGAGCAGTACTTC.

V usage is TRBV5-6 and J usage is TRBJ2-3; maybe TRBD2 (5 bases). The CDR3 has 16 amino acids. V lost 2 bases and J lost 6, with 19 bases in between. In germline, CDR1 is SGHDT, CDR2 YYEEEE. In DNA form, the CDR3 reads TGTGCCAGCAGCTTTGCGACTACATTGGTGGCTGATACGCAGTATTTT. Its protein is CASSFATTLVADTQYF.

The chain joins TRBV9 to TRBJ1-2; 8 bases fit TRBD1. Germline V lookup: CDR1 SGDLS, CDR2 YYNGEE. CDR3 size: 16 residues. After removal of 3 bases from V and 5 bases from J, the junction contained 12 bases not matched to a gene. The chain's CDR3 is CASSALDRVSYYGYTF. The CDR3, as DNA: TGTGCCAGCAGCGCCCTGGACAGGGTGTCATATTATGGCTACACCTTC.

This chain uses TRBV11-3 with TRBJ2-2; maybe TRBD1 (6 bases). The germline V and J ends were trimmed by 5 bases and 7 bases, with 14 bases remaining between them. This CDR3 contains 14 residues. CDR1 is SGHNT and CDR2 is YENEEA in the germline V gene. The CDR3: CASSAGQSGGELFF. As DNA, the CDR3 is TGTGCCAGCAGCGCCGGACAGAGCGGCGGGGAGCTGTTTTTT.